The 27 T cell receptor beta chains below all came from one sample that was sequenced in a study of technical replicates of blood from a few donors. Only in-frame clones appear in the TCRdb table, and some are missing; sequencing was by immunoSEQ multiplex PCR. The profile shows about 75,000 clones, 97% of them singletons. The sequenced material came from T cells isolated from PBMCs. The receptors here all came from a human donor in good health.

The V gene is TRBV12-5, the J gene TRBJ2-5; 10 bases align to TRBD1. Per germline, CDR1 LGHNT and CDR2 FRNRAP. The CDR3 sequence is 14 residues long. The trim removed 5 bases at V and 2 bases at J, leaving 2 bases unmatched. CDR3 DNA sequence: TGTGCTAGTGGTCCGGGACAGGGGCAAGAGACCCAGTACTTC. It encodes CASGPGQGQETQYF.

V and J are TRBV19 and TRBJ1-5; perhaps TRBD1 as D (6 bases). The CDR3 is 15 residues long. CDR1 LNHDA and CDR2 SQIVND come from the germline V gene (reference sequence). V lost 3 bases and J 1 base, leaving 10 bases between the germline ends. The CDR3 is CASSIGGASNQPQHF. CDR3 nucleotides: TGTGCCAGTAGTATCGGGGGGGCAAGCAATCAGCCCCAGCATTTT. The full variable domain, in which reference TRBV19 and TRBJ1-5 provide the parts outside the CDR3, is DGGITQSPKYLFRKEGQNVTLSCEQNLNHDAMYWYRQDPGQGLRLIYYSQIVNDFQKGDIAEGYSVSREKKESFPLTVTSAQKNPTAFYLCASSIGGASNQPQHFGDGTRLSIL.

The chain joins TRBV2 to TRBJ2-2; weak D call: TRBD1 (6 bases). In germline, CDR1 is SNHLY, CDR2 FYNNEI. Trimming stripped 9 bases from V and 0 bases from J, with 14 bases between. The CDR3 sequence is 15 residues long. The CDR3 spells CASRVGTSNTGELFF. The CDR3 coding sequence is TGTGCCAGTAGAGTGGGGACATCGAACACCGGGGAGCTGTTTTTT.

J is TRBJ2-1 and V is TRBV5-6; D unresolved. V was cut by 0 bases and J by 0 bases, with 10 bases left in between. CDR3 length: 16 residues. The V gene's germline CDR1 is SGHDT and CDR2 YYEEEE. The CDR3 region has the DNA TGTGCCAGCAGCTTGGTTCCTGTTAGCTCCTACAATGAGCAGTTCTTC. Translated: CASSLVPVSSYNEQFF.

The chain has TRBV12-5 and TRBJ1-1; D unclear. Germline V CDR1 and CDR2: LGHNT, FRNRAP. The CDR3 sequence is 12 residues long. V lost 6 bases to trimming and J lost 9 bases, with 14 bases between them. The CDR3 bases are TGTGCTAGTGGCCTGGAGGGAGGGAAAGCTTTCTTT. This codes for CASGLEGGKAFF.

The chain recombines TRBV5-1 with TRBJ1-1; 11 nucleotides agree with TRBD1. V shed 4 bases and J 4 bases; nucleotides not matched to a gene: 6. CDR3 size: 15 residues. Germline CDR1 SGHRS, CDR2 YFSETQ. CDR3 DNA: TGCGCCAGCAGCCACGAGGGGACAGGGGGCACTGAAGCTTTCTTT. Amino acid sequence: CASSHEGTGGTEAFF.

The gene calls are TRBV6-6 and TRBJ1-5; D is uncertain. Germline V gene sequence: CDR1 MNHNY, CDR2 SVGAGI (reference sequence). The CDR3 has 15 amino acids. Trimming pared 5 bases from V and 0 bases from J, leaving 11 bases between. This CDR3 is CASSLREYSNQPQHF. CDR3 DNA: TGTGCCAGCAGTCTACGGGAGTATAGCAATCAGCCCCAGCATTTT.

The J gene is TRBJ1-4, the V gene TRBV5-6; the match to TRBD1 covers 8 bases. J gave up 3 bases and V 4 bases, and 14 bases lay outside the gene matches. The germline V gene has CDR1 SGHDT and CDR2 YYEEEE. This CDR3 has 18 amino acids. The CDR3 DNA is TGTGCCAGCAGCCTGAGGACAGGGAAGTGGAGATCTAATGAAAAACTGTTTTTT. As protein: CASSLRTGKWRSNEKLFF.

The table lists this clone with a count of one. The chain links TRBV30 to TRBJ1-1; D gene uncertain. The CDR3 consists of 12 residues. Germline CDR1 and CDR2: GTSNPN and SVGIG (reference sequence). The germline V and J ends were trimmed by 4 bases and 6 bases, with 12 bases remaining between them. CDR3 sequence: CAWNPTQAEAFF. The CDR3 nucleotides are TGTGCCTGGAACCCGACGCAGGCTGAAGCTTTCTTT.

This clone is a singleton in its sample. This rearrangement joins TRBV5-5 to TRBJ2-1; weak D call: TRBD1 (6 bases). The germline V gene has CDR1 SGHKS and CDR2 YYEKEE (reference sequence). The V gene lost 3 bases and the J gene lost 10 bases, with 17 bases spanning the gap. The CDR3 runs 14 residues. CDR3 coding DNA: TGTGCCAGCAGCTACCTTAACAGGGTTGGCGAGCAGTTCTTC. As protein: CASSYLNRVGEQFF.

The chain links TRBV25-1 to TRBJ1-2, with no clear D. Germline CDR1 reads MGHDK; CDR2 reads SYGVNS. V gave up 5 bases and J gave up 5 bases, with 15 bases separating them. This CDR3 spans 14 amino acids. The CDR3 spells CASSPFGERYGYTF. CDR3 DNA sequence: TGTGCCAGCAGTCCCTTTGGGGAGAGATATGGCTACACCTTC.

CDR3 in DNA: TGTGCCAGCAGCTTAGGAGAAGGGACAGAGAATGAAAAACTGTTTTTT. This codes for CASSLGEGTENEKLFF. This chain joins TRBV7-9 and TRBJ1-4; 7 bases match TRBD1. V was pared by 1 base and J by 5 bases, with 7 bases of the junction left unmatched. CDR1 and CDR2 from the germline V gene are SEHNR and FQNEAQ (reference sequence). CDR3 length equals 16 residues.

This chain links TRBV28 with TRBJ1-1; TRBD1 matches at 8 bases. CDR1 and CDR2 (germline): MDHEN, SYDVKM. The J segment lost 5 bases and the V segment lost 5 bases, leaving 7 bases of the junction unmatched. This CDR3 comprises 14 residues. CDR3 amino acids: CASSPGTGFTEAFF. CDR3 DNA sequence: TGTGCCAGCAGTCCCGGGACAGGATTTACTGAAGCTTTCTTT.

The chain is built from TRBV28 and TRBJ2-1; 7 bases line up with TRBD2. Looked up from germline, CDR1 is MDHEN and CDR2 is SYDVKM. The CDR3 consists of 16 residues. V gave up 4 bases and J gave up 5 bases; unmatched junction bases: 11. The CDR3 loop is CASSSPTSRWHNEQFF. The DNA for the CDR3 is TGTGCCAGCAGTTCCCCGACTAGCAGGTGGCACAATGAGCAGTTCTTC.

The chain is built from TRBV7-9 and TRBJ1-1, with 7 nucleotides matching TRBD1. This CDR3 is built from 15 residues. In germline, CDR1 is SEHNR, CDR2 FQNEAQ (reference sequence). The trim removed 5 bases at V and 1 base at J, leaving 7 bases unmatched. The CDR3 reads CASSRRQGGNTEAFF. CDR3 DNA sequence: TGTGCCAGCAGCCGACGACAGGGAGGGAACACTGAAGCTTTCTTT.

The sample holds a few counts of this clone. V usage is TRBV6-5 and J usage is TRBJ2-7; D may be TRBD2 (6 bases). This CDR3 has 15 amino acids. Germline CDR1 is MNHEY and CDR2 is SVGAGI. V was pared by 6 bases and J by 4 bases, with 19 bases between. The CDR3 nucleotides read TGTGCCAGCAGGTATCTGCAGGGAGGCTCGTACGAGCAGTACTTC. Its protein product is CASRYLQGGSYEQYF.

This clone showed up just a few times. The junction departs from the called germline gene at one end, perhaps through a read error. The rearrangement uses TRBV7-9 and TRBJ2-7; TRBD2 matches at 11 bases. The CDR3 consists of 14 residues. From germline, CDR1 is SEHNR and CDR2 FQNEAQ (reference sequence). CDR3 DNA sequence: TGTGCCAGCAGCGTAGCGGGGGGGTCCTACGAGCAGTACTTC. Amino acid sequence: CASSVAGGSYEQYF. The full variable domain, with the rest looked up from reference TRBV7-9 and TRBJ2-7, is DTGVSQNPRHKITKRGQNVTFRCDPISEHNRLYWYRQTLGQGPEFLTYFQNEAQLEKSRLLSDRFSAERPKGSFSTLEIQRTEQGDSAMYLCASSVAGGSYEQYFGPGTRLTVT.

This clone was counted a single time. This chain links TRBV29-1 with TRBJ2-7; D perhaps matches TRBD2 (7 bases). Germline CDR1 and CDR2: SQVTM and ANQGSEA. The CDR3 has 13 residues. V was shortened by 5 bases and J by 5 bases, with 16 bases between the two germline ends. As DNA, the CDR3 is TGCAGCGTTTCAAGGGGGGGTTTCGACGAGCAGTACTTC. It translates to CSVSRGGFDEQYF.

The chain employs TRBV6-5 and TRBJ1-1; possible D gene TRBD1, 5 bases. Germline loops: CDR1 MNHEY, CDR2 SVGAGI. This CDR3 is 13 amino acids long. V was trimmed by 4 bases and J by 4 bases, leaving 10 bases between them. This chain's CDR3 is CASSSTVTTEAFF. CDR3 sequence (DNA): TGTGCCAGCAGTTCGACAGTGACCACTGAAGCTTTCTTT.

Here the CDR3 DNA reads TGTGCCAGCAGCCAGGGACAGGGGGCCTACGAGCAGTACTTC. Translated, it gives CASSQGQGAYEQYF. The chain couples TRBV13 to TRBJ2-7; 11 bases match TRBD1. The CDR3 loop spans 14 amino acids. CDR1 PRHDT and CDR2 FYEKMQ come from the germline V gene (reference sequence). The V segment lost 5 bases and the J segment 2 bases; nucleotides outside the gene matches: 2.

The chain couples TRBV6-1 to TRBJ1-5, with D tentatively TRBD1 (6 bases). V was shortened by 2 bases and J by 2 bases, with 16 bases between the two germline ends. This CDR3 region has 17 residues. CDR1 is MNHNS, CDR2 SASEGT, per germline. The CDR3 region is CASSEIGGAGGNQPQHF. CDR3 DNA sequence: TGTGCCAGCAGTGAAATAGGGGGGGCGGGAGGCAATCAGCCCCAGCATTTT.

The CDR3 sequence: CASSYVRTSGSTDTQYF. CDR3 in DNA: TGTGCCAGCTCATATGTTCGGACTAGCGGCAGCACAGATACGCAGTATTTT. V is TRBV18 and J is TRBJ2-3; TRBD2 matches at 10 bases. Germline V gene sequence: CDR1 KGHSH, CDR2 LQKENI. The V and J ends lost 5 bases and 0 bases, in that order; junction bases with no gene match: 8. CDR3 size: 17 residues.

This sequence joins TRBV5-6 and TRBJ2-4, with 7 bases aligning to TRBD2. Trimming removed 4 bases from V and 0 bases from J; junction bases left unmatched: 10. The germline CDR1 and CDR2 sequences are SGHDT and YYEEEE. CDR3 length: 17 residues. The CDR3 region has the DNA TGTGCCAGCAGCCCTGGACTAGTGCAGATAGCCAAAAACATTCAGTACTTC. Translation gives CASSPGLVQIAKNIQYF.

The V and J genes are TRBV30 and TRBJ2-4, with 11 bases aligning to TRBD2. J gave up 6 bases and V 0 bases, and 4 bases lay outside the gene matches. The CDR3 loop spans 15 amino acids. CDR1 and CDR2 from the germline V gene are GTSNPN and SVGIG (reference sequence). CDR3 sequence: CAWSVSGGASNIQYF. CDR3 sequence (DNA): TGTGCCTGGAGTGTTAGCGGGGGGGCCTCAAACATTCAGTACTTC.

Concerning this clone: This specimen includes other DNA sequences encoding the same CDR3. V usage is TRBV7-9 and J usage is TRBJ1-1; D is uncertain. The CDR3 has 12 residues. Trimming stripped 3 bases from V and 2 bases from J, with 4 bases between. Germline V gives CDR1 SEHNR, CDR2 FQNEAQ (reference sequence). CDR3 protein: CASSFVNTEAFF. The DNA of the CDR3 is TGTGCCAGCAGCTTCGTAAACACTGAAGCTTTCTTT.

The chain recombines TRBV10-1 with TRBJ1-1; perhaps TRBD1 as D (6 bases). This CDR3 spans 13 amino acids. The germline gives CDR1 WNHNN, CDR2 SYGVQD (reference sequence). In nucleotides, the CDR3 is TGCGGAGTCAGCGGGGGCGGGAACACTGAAGCTTTCTTT. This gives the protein CGVSGGGNTEAFF.

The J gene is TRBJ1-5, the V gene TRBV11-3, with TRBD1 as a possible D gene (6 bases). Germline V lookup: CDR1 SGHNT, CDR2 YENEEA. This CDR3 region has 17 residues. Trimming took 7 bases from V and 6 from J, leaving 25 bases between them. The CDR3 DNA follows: TGTGCCAGCATCCTAAGCCGGATCAGGGGCGTGGGTCAGCCCCAGCATTTT. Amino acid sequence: CASILSRIRGVGQPQHF.